This T cell receptor (beta chain) is drawn from a study of cytomegalovirus exposure and HLA in healthy donors. Notes on the study in general: Most likely, a cluster of highly shared sequence variants arose as a sequencing artifact. Analyzed later, most CMV-associated TCR beta chains appeared HLA-restricted. In a later analysis, TCR association rates varied by HLA locus: DRB1 most, HLA-C fewest.

Of note for this clone: Its cognate antigen is unknown.

With 60 Vbeta and 13 Jbeta primers, the PCR was carried out. Measured with immunoSEQ multiplex PCR; TCRdb has only the in-frame clones, and not every one. The table lists about 200,000 clones, approximately 70% of them singletons, with around 1.9% in the top ten. This CDR3 is built from 14 residues. The germline gives CDR1 SGHVS, CDR2 FNYEAQ. V lost 5 bases, J lost 2 bases, and 10 bases lay in between. The chain has TRBV7-6 and TRBJ1-3, with D possibly TRBD1 on 6 matching bases. What was sequenced was PBMCs. The TCR originated in a woman aged 25 to 39 in good health and CMV-seronegative. The CDR3 loop is CASSTTGTGNTIYF. Here the CDR3 DNA reads TGTGCCAGCAGCACAACAGGGACTGGAAACACCATATATTTT.